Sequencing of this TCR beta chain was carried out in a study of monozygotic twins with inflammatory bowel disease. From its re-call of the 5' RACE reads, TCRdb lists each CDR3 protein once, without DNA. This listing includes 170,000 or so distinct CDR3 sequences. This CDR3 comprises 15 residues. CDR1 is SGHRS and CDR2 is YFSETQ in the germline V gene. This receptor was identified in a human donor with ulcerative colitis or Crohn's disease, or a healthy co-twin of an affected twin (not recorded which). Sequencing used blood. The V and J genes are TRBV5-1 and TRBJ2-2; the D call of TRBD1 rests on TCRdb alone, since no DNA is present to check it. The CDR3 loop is CASSSGQTATGELFF.